This TCR beta chain was sequenced for a study of blood T cell repertoires in COVID-19. About the study: Samples of COVID-19 (acute and convalescent) were obtained from the United States, Italy and Spain. T cells, B-cell-depleted T cells, or PBMCs supplied cDNA or gDNA.

The sample holds one count of this clone. In the authors' methods: Nucleated cell number was recorded as an estimate derived from reference gene primer amplification. The table came from immunoSEQ multiplex PCR; TCRdb's copy has only in-frame clones and leaves some out. V and J calls and clone size are as listed in that table; D and trimming were resolved from the DNA. The repertoire consists of about 82,000 clones, with roughly 80% occurring once and the leading ten covering roughly a third. Germline V gene data show CDR1 as SGHRS and CDR2 as YFSETQ. V lost 4 bases, J lost 4 bases, and 9 bases lay in between. The CDR3 totals 13 residues. Patients from Seattle were sampled longitudinally, starting during active infection.

The receptor comes from a man between 60 and 75 years old with COVID-19, enrolled during active disease. The specimen sequenced was peripheral blood. The rearrangement links TRBV5-1 to TRBJ1-5; D ambiguous. CDR3 DNA sequence: TGCGCCAGCAGCCAGTCAGAAAATCAGCCCCAGCATTTT. Its protein product is CASSQSENQPQHF.